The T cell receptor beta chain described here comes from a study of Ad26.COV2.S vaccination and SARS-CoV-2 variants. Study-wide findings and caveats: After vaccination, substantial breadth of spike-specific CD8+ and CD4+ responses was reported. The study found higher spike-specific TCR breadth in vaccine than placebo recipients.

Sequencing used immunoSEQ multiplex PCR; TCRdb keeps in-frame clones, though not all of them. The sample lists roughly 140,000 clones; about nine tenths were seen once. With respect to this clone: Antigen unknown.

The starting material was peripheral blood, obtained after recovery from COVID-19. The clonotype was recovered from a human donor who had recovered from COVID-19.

The CDR3 DNA is TGTGCCAGCAGCCAAGACTTTCCACCTCGCCGGACATCGTACGAGCAGTACTTC. Its protein is CASSQDFPPRRTSYEQYF. The chain couples TRBV3-1 (or the pseudogene TRBV3-2) to TRBJ2-7, with a tentative D call TRBD1 (5 bases). The length of the CDR3 is 18 residues. Germline lookup yields CDR1 LGHDT and CDR2 YNNKEL (reference sequence). The V and J ends lost 0 bases and 4 bases respectively, with 22 bases between them.